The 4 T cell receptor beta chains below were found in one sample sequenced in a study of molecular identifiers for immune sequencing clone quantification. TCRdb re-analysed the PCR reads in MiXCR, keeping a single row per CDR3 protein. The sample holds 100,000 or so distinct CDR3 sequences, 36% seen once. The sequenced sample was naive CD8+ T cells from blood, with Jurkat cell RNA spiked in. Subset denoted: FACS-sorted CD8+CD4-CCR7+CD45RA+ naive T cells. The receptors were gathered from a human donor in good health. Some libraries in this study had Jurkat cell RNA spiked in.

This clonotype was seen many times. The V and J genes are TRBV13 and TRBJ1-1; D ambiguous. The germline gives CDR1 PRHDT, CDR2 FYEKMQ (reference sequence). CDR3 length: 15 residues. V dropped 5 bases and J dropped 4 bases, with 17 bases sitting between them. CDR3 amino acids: CASSAFVPEGTEAFF. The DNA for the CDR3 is TGTGCCAGCAGCGCGTTCGTCCCCGAGGGCACTGAAGCTTTCTTT.

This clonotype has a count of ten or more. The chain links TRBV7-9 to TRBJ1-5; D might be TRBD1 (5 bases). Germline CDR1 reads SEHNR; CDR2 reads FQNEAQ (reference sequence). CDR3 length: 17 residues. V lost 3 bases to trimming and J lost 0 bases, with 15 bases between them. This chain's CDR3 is CASSFTAKGTSNQPQHF. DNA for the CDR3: TGTGCCAGCAGCTTCACAGCGAAGGGGACTAGCAATCAGCCCCAGCATTTT.

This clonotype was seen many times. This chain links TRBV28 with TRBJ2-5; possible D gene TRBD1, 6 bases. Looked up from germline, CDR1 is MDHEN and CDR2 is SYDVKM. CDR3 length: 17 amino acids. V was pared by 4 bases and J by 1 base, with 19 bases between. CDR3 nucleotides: TGTGCCAGCAGTTCGCACCGGGACACCGGGCCCCAAGAGACCCAGTACTTC. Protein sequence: CASSSHRDTGPQETQYF.

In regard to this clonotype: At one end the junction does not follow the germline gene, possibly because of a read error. Written as DNA, the CDR3 is TGTGCCAGCAGTTTATTTCTAGCGGGGTACAATGAGCAGATCTTC. Translation: CASSLFLAGYNEQIF. The chain is built from TRBV27 and TRBJ2-1; the match to TRBD2 covers 9 bases. The CDR3 is 15 residues long. Germline CDR1 is MNHEY and CDR2 is SMNVEV (reference sequence).